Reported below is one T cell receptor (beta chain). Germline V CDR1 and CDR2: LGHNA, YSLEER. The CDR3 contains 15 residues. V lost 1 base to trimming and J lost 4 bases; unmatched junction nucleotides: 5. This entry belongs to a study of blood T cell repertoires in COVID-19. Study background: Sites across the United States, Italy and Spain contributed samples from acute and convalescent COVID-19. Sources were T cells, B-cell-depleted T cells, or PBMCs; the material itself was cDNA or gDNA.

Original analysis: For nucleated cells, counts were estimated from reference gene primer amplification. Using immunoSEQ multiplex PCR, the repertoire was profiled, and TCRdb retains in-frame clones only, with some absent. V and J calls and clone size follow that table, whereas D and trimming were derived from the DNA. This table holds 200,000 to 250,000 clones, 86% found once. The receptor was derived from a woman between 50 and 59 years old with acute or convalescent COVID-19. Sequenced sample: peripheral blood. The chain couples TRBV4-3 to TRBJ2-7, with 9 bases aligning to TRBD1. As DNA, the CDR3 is TGCGCCAGCAGCCAAGGGAAGACAGGGGGTTACGAGCAGTACTTC. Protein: CASSQGKTGGYEQYF.